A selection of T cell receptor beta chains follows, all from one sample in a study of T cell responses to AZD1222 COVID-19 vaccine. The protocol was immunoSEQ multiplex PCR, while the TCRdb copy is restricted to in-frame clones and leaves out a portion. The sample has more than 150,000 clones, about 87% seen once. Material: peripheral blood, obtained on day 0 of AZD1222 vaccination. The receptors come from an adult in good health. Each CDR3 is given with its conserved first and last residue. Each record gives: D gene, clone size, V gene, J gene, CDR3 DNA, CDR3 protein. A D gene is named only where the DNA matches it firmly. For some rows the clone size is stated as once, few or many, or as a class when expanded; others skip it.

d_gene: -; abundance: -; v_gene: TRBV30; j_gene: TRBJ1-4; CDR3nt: TGTGCCTGGAGTGGAACCGCGGGGGGCGAAAAACTGTTTTTT; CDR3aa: CAWSGTAGGEKLFF
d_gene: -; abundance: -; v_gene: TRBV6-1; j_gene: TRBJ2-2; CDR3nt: TGTGCCAGCAGTGAAGAATCAGGAGGGGCCGGGGAGCTGTTTTTT; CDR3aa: CASSEESGGAGELFF
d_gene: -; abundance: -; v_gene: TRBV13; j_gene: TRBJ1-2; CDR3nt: TGTGCCAGCAGCTTAGGCGTTGGGGCGGGCTATGGCTACACCTTC; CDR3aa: CASSLGVGAGYGYTF
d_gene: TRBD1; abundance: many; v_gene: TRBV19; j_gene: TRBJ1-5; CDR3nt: TGTGCCAGTAGTATTCGGCCTACGGTTTTCGGGACAGGGTGGGGTCAGCCCCAGCATTTT; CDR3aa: CASSIRPTVFGTGWGQPQHF
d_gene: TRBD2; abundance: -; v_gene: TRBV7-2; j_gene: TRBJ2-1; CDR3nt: TGTGCCAGCAGCTTAGACGGGGGGACCTACAATGAGCAGTTCTTC; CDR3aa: CASSLDGGTYNEQFF
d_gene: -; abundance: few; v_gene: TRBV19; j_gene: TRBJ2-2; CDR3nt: TGTGCCAGTAGAGGCCCCGCGGACACCGGGGAGCTGTTTTTT; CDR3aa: CASRGPADTGELFF
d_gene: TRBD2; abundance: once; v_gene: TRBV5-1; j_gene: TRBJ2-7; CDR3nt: TGCGCCAGCAGTAATCTCGCGGGAGATCGCGAGCAGTACTTC; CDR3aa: CASSNLAGDREQYF
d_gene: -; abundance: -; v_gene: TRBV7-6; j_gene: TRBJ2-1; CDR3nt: TGTGCCAGCAGCTCGATGGGACAGGGTCGCGGGGGGGCGGCCAATGAGCAGTTCTTC; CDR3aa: CASSSMGQGRGGAANEQFF
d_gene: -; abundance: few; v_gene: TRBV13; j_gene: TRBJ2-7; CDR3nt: TGTGCCAGCAGCGCACAGGGTTTTGCTTCCTACGAGCAGTACTTC; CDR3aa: CASSAQGFASYEQYF
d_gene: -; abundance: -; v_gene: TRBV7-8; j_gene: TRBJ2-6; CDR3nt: TGTGCCAGCAGCCCTAGGGTGGCTGGGGCCAACGTCCTGACTTTC; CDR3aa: CASSPRVAGANVLTF